Here is one T cell receptor beta chain with its context. The data stem from a study of brain T cells in children with intractable seizures. As to time point: blood from clinic visit 5 months post-surgery; TSC patient then seizure free. The sequenced cases were selected for having the highest brain T cell transcript signatures. This table comes from immunoSEQ multiplex PCR, and its TCRdb copy is limited to in-frame clones, with some not included. The sample lists hundreds of thousands of clones; over 90% were seen once. The CDR3 consists of 16 residues. V lost 4 bases, J lost 8 bases, and 21 bases lay in between. Germline lookup yields CDR1 SGHTA and CDR2 FQGNSA.

The source of this sequence is a boy under two years old with tuberous sclerosis and intractable seizures. The starting material was peripheral blood, obtained about 5 months after surgery. This chain uses TRBV7-2 with TRBJ1-5; D remains unclear. For the CDR3, the DNA is TGTGCCAGCAGCTCAGGCTCTTTGAGGGCCGAGGAGCCCCAGCATTTT. It specifies CASSSGSLRAEEPQHF.